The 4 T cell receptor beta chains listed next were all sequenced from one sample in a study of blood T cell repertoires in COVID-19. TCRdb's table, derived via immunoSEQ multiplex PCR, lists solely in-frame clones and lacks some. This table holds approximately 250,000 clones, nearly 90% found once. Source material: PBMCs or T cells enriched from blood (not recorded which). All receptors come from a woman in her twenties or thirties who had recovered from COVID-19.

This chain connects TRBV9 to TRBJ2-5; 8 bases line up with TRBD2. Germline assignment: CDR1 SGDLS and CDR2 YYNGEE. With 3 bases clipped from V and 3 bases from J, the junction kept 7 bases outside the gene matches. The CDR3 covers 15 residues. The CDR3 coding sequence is TGTGCCAGCAGCGCCGAAGGGCGGGGGGAAGAGACCCAGTACTTC. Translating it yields CASSAEGRGEETQYF. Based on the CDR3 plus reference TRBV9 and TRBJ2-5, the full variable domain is DSGVTQTPKHLITATGQRVTLRCSPRSGDLSVYWYQQSLDQGLQFLIQYYNGEERAKGNILERFSAQQFPDLHSELNLSSLELGDSALYFCASSAEGRGEETQYFGPGTRLLVL.

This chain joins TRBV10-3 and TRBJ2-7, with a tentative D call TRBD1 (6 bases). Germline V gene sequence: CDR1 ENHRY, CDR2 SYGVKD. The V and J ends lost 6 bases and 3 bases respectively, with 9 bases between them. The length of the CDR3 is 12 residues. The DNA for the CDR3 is TGTGCCATCAGGGGGGCGAACTACGAGCAGTACTTC. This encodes CAIRGANYEQYF.

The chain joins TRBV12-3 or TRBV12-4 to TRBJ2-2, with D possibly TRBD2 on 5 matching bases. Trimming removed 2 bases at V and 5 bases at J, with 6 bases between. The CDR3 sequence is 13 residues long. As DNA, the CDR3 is TGTGCCAGCAGTTTACCGGGGACCGGGGAGCTGTTTTTT. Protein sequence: CASSLPGTGELFF.

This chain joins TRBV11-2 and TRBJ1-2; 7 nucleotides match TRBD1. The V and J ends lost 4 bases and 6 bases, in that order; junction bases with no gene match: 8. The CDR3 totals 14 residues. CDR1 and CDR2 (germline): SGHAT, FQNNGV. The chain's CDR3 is CASSSRQGTHGYTF. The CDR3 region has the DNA TGTGCCAGCAGCTCCCGACAGGGAACGCATGGCTACACCTTC.